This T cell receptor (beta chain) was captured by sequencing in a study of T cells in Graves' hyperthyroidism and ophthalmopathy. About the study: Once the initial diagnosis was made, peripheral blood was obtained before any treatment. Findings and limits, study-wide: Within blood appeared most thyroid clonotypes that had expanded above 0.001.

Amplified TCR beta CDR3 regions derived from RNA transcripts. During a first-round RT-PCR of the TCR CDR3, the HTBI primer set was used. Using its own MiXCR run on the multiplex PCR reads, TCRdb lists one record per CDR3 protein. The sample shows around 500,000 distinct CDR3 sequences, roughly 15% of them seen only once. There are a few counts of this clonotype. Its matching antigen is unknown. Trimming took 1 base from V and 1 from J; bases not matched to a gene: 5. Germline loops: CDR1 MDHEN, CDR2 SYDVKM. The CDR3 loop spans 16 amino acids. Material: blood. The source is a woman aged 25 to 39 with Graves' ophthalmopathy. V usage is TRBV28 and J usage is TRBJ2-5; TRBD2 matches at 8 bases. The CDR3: CASSLFVREGQETQYF. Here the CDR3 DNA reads TGTGCCAGCAGTTTATTCGTCCGGGAGGGCCAAGAGACCCAGTACTTC.